The 10 T cell receptor beta chains below all came from one sample that was sequenced in a study of tumor and adjacent non-tumor tissue in lung cancer listed by TCRdb under 2018. Libraries were prepared through multiplex PCR. Instrument used: Illumina HiSeq 2500. TCRbeta libraries were built by three rounds of nested PCR using primers (Table S4), following protocols modified from ARM-PCR. In-frame beta chains were kept once TCRdb had trimmed the public reads at Q25 with fastp and called clones with MiXCR. Rows with a matching CDR3 protein are joined into one entry that keeps the most common DNA and genes. The sample yields about 110,000 distinct CDR3 sequences; 75% were counted once. 35% to 40% of the sample belongs to the ten largest clones. RNA was isolated from bulk, unsorted tissue, and RNA quality was assessed with a NanoDrop ND-1000 and an Agilent 2100. Sequenced material: lung tumor tissue. These receptor sequences come from a woman aged 55-70 years with non-small cell lung cancer.

The chain is built from TRBV11-2 and TRBJ2-1; D may correspond to TRBD1 or TRBD2 (5 bases each). The V gene's germline CDR1 is SGHAT and CDR2 FQNNGV. Between the trimmed V and J ends, which lost 5 bases and 10 bases, there was a span of 21 bases. The CDR3 extends over 15 amino acids. The CDR3: CASSKTGTAGREQFF. The CDR3 nucleotides are TGTGCCAGCAGCAAAACCGGGACGGCCGGCAGAGAGCAGTTCTTC.

Points on this clonotype: An end of the junction does not agree with germline; a read error may underlie this. V is TRBV11-3 and J is TRBJ2-5, with TRBD1 as a possible D gene (5 bases). The CDR3 sequence is 16 residues long. Germline CDR1 is SGHNT and CDR2 is YENEEA. The DNA for the CDR3 is TGTACCAGCAGCTTAGACCTGAATATAACAGGAGAGACCCAGTACTTC. Translating it yields CTSSLDLNITGETQYF.

Comments on this clonotype: One end of the junction fails to match germline, which may point to a read error. The gene calls are TRBV10-3 and TRBJ2-7; possible D gene TRBD2, 7 bases. This CDR3 is built from 15 residues. Germline CDR1 and CDR2: ENHRY and SYGVKD. The DNA for the CDR3 is TGTGTCATAGGTGGGGGCGGGAGCCCTACCTACGACCAGTACTTC. This sequence encodes CVIGGGGSPTYDQYF.

Note on this clonotype: Compared with germline, one end of the junction differs, possibly owing to a read error. The CDR3 loop is CASSHSVETGSGANILTF. The CDR3 nucleotides read TGCGCCAGCAGCCATTCTGTAGAAACAGGCTCTGGGGCCAACATCCTGACTTTC. This chain connects TRBV4-1 to TRBJ2-6; the D gene is possibly TRBD1 (5 bases). The CDR3 covers 18 residues. CDR1 and CDR2 from the germline V gene are MGHRA and YSYEKL.

Concerning this clonotype: A much more abundant neighbour one base away suggests this may be a read error. The J gene is TRBJ2-3, the V gene TRBV20-1; 13 bases line up with TRBD2. Germline CDR1 reads DFQATT; CDR2 reads SNEGSKA (reference sequence). The CDR3 is made up of 16 amino acids. The CDR3 DNA sequence: TGCAGTGCTCTTCCGACTAGCGGGGGGTTCACAGGTACGCAGTATTTT. The encoded protein is CSALPTSGGFTGTQYF.

In its sample, this clonotype was seen a few times. This sequence joins TRBV5-1 and TRBJ1-5; D perhaps matches TRBD1 (5 bases). Germline V gene sequence: CDR1 SGHRS, CDR2 YFSETQ. This CDR3 has 14 residues. Between the trimmed V and J ends, which lost 3 bases and 1 base, there was a span of 8 bases. In nucleotides, the CDR3 is TGCGCCAGCAGCTCGGGGGAAAGCAATCAGCCCCAGCATTTT. Translating gives CASSSGESNQPQHF.

This clonotype was picked up a small number of times. The rearrangement joins TRBV30 to TRBJ2-7; no reliable D call. V was cut by 2 bases and J by 7 bases, with 9 bases left in between. The CDR3 consists of 11 residues. In germline, CDR1 is GTSNPN, CDR2 SVGIG (reference sequence). The CDR3 DNA follows: TGTGCCTGGAGTCCAAGCAGGGAGCAGTACTTC. This gives the protein CAWSPSREQYF.

As concerns this clonotype: A junction boundary mismatches the germline segment, possibly from a read error. The V gene is TRBV6-6, the J gene TRBJ2-7; either TRBD1 or TRBD2 may fit D (5 bases each). The length of the CDR3 is 15 residues. Germline-derived CDR1 and CDR2 are MNHNY and SVGAGI (reference sequence). CDR3 DNA: TGTACCAGCAGTCGTCAGACAGTGGGAGACTACGATCAGTACTTC. This encodes CTSSRQTVGDYDQYF.

A note on this clonotype: An end of the junction differs from the germline gene, which may be a read error. The V gene is TRBV11-2, the J gene TRBJ1-1; D is unresolved. Germline assignment: CDR1 SGHAT and CDR2 FQNNGV. The CDR3 has 15 residues. CDR3 nucleotide sequence: TGTGCCAGCATCTTGACCCCCGGACTAAACGATGAAACTTTCTTT. Protein sequence: CASILTPGLNDETFF.

Note on this clonotype: The junction differs from germline at one of its ends, possibly a read error. This chain links TRBV6-5 with TRBJ2-5; no firm D call. Germline V gene lookup returns CDR1 MNHEY and CDR2 SVGAGI. The CDR3 loop spans 13 amino acids. CDR3 loop: CTSSYAGRETQYF. For the CDR3, the DNA is TGTACCAGCAGTTACGCTGGAAGGGAGACCCAGTACTTC.